This TCR beta chain was recovered during a study of shared clonotypes between healthy human individuals. All donors were Caucasian adults living in Nashville, Tennessee. Looked up from germline, CDR1 is MGHRA and CDR2 is YSYEKL. This CDR3 has 17 amino acids. V lost 4 bases to trimming and J lost 5 bases; unmatched junction nucleotides: 10. Data came from immunoSEQ multiplex PCR; TCRdb stores just in-frame clones and leaves some out. The sample consists of about 960,000 clones, 70% to 85% of them appearing once. Sequenced material: memory CD4+ T cells sorted from blood. Regarding subset: CD45RA-negative fraction. The source is a man aged 18-30 years in good health. The chain has TRBV4-1 and TRBJ2-2; 10 bases agree with TRBD2. The CDR3 bases are TGCGCCAGCAGCCGCGAACTTAGCGGGGGGCGGACCGGGGAGCTGTTTTTT. As protein: CASSRELSGGRTGELFF.